The T cell receptor (beta chain) under discussion was sequenced for a study of cytomegalovirus exposure and HLA in healthy donors. General observations from the study: Earlier findings revealed that most TCR beta V segments proved productive either about 87% or about 30% of the time.

Germline loops: CDR1 SGHAT, CDR2 FQDESV (reference sequence). The CDR3 contains 16 residues. Trimming left V 4 bases short and J 2 bases short, with 15 bases between. Primers for the PCR totalled 60 Vbeta and 13 Jbeta. Per the original methods: Roughly 12 million shared chains were among approximately 87 million unique TCR beta chains counted in a later analysis. TCRdb keeps only in-frame clones here, not all; method: immunoSEQ multiplex PCR. The V and J calls and clone size were taken over from that table, and D and trimming were inferred from the DNA. The data show about 140,000 clones, over 75% seen once. Comment on this clone: Its target is not known.

The sequence derives from a woman aged 40 to 50 in good health and CMV-seronegative. Material: PBMCs. This chain uses TRBV11-1 with TRBJ2-1; D may be TRBD1 (6 bases). In DNA, the CDR3 is TGTGCCAGCAGCTCTAGGGGGTCTGGAGCCTACAATGAGCAGTTCTTC. Translated, it gives CASSSRGSGAYNEQFF.